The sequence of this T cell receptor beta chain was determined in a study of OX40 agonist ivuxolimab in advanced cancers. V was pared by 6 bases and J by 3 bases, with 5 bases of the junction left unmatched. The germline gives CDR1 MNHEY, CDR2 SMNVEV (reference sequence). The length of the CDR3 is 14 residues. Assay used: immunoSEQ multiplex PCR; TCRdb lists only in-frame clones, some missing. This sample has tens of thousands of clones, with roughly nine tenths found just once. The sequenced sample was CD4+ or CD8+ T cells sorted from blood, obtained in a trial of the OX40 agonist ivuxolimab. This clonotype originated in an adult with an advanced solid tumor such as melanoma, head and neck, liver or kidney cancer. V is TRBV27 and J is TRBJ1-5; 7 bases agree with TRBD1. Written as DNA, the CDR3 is TGTGCCAGCAGCCAACAGGGGACCAATCAGCCCCAGCATTTT. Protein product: CASSQQGTNQPQHF.